This T cell receptor beta chain was documented in a study of blood T cell repertoires in COVID-19. On the study more broadly: There were acute and convalescent COVID-19 samples, and they came from the United States, Italy and Spain. PBMCs, B-cell-depleted T cells, or T cells were the source of the cDNA or gDNA that made up the material.

This clone showed up just once. The CDR3 contains 14 residues. CDR1 and CDR2 from the germline V gene are SGHRS and YFSETQ. The V end was cut by 4 bases, the J end by 6 bases, with 14 bases between. Symptom resolution, clearance, or two negative PCRs marked the recovered donors of Cohort 3. Authors' analysis steps: Cell counts per sample came from amplifying reference gene primers. The repertoire was sequenced with immunoSEQ multiplex PCR; TCRdb's copy has only in-frame clones and lacks some. V and J calls and clone size follow that table, whereas D and trimming were derived from the DNA. The sample has approximately 380,000 clones; more than 75% are singletons.

The source is a young woman who had recovered from COVID-19. This chain links TRBV5-1 with TRBJ1-3, with D possibly being TRBD1 (5 bases). Sample: PBMCs or T cells enriched from blood (not recorded which). In DNA, the CDR3 is TGCGCCAGCAGCCCGACAGCCCAAATAAACACCATATATTTT. Encoded protein: CASSPTAQINTIYF.